The sequence of this T cell receptor (beta chain) was determined in a study of blood T cells in healthy people across ages. Findings and caveats of the study: A roughly linear age-dependent decrease characterized TCR beta diversity per million T cells. Higher diversity and more naive CD4+ cells were features of long-lived donors, compared to aged donors.

Through a sample-barcoded 5' primer and a J-beta primer mix, a second PCR was run for roughly 6 to 12 cycles. The yield of each sample was at least 2.5 million CDR3-containing paired-end reads. TCRdb reprocessed the 5' RACE reads via MiXCR and lists one record per CDR3 protein. The table includes about 1.4 million distinct CDR3 sequences, roughly 64% detected once. Peripheral blood was drawn, about 10 milliliters per donor. To note about this clonotype: Its antigen is unknown.

The TCR originated in a man aged 18-30 years in good health. Material for sequencing was blood.

CDR3 DNA: TGCAGTGCTAGAGATCGCACAGGAGGCAATCAGCCCCAGCATTTT. Translated, it gives CSARDRTGGNQPQHF. The J gene is TRBJ1-5, the V gene TRBV20-1, with D maybe TRBD1 (5 bases). The CDR3 extends over 15 amino acids. CDR1 and CDR2 (germline): DFQATT, SNEGSKA (reference sequence). The V end lost 0 bases, the J end lost 2 bases, and 11 bases lay between the germline ends.